This TCR beta chain was documented in a study of cytomegalovirus exposure and HLA in healthy donors. Notes on the study in general: Later analysis identified some 16,000 TCR beta sequences associated with HLA alleles, using a false discovery rate threshold of 0.05. Earlier findings revealed that most TCR beta V segments proved productive either about 87% or about 30% of the time. The only immune exposure information that was available was CMV serostatus. Follow-up analysis seemed to connect common viral pathogens with several of the most significant clusters identified.

Concerning this clone: Its antigen is unidentified.

With 3 bases removed from V and 9 bases from J, the gap between germline ends came to 14 bases. CDR3 length equals 13 residues. Germline V gene sequence: CDR1 SGHRS, CDR2 YFSETQ. PCR involved 60 Vbeta and 13 Jbeta primers. The assay was immunoSEQ multiplex PCR, and TCRdb's table has in-frame clones only and misses some. Counted here are approximately 100,000 clones, roughly 82% occurring once; the ten biggest clones make up over 9.5%. The receptor was derived from a man aged 40-55 years in good health and CMV-seropositive. V is TRBV5-1 and J is TRBJ2-3; TRBD2 might be the D (6 bases). Source material: PBMCs. The CDR3 bases are TGCGCCAGCAGCTCGGGAGAACTAGGCACGCAGTATTTT. Translated: CASSSGELGTQYF.